This TCR beta chain was found in a study of blood T cells in healthy people across ages. It was with a sample-barcoded 5' primer and a J-beta primer mix that a second PCR of roughly 7 to 12 cycles was run. From the 5' RACE reads, TCRdb called clonotypes with MiXCR, one entry per CDR3 protein. The sample records 1.5 million or so distinct CDR3 sequences, around two fifths being singletons. Every donor provided roughly 10 milliliters of peripheral blood. The germline V gene encodes CDR1 SGDLS and CDR2 YYNGEE. CDR3 length: 14 residues. The sequencing input was blood. This chain joins TRBV9 and TRBJ2-4; no clear D gene. The J call is uncertain, as TRBJ2-7 better fits the DNA end. This clonotype was sampled from a woman under 30 in good health. The CDR3 loop reads CASSVEWGTLEQYF. The CDR3 DNA reads as TGTGCCAGCAGCGTAGAATGGGGAACCCTCGAGCAGTACTTC.